The entry below gives a single T cell receptor (beta chain) sequence along with its context. No DNA is given; TCRdb re-called the 5' RACE reads and lists each CDR3 protein once. Recorded here are roughly 450,000 distinct CDR3 sequences; the top ten clones represent 1.4%. The source of the sample is a study of T cells expressing NK-cell markers. In the study overall: Repertoires of TCR beta were obtained from T cells sorted as CD3+CD56+NKG2C+, CD3+CD56+NKG2C- and CD3+CD56-NKG2C+. Most of the eight sequenced donors were HCMV-seropositive; one was seronegative.

This CDR3 is 12 amino acids long. From germline, CDR1 is SGHRS and CDR2 YFSETQ. The clonotype was recovered from a woman in her fifties or sixties in good health. The gene calls are TRBV5-1 and TRBJ2-3; the D call from TCRdb, TRBD1, cannot be confirmed without DNA. Sequenced input: blood T cells: a sorted CD56 or NKG2C T cell subset, CD4+ or CD8+ T cells, or bulk PBMC T cells (not recorded which). The CDR3 sequence is CASRGVTDTQYF.